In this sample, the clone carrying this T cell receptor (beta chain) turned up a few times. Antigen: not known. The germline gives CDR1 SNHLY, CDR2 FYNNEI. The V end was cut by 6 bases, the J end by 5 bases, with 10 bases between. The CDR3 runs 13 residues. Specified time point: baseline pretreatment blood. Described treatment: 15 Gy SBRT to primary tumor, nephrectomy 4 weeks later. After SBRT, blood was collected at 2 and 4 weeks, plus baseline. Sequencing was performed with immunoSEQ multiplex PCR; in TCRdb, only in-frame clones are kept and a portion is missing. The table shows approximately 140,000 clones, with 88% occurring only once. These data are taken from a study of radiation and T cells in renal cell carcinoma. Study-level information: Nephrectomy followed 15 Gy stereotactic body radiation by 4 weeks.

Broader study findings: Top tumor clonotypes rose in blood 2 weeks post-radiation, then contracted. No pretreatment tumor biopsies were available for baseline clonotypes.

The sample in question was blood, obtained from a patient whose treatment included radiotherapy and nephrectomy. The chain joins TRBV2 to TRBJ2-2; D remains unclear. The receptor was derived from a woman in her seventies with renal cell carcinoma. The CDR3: CASRPTGTGELFF. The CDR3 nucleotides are TGTGCCAGCAGACCCACTGGGACCGGGGAGCTGTTTTTT.